This TCR beta chain was captured in a study of T cell responses to AZD1222 COVID-19 vaccine listed by TCRdb under 2021. General notes on the study: Because spike-specific TCR depth and breadth did not differ between the two schedules, AZD1222 recipients who got a second dose at roughly 4 weeks were pooled with those who got a second dose at roughly 12 weeks. A total of 233 trial participants underwent TCR sequencing, of whom about 210 had received two doses of AZD1222 and around 26 had received two doses of the MenACWY control vaccine. Trial participants were enrolled by age into subgroups of 18-55, 56-69 and 70-plus years, and roughly 150, 30 and 60 TCR-sequenced participants, respectively, were included in these subgroups. Findings and caveats that apply to the study as a whole: Most participants were white British and females outnumbered males, and the authors suggested that clonal diversity may have been underestimated. Conclusions about previously exposed vaccinees are limited, since just five or six AZD1222 recipients were seropositive for SARS-CoV-2 at baseline. No day 14 peak-response samples were available, so repertoires were characterized only after the peak T cell response. Spike-specific TCR breadth and depth rose significantly after two AZD1222 doses compared with day 0 and with MenACWY recipients. The 56-69-year group was small, and its depth increase did not reach significance, likely because of low power. Nearly half of unique spike-specific TCRs reportedly recognized epitopes outside regions mutated in the B.1.351 and B.1.1.7 variants. CD4 TCRs associated with the vaccine covered the entire spike protein, and the dominant responses were in regions 160-218 and 743-854.

The time point label, read with the paper, signifies: baseline before first vaccination. Vaccinee samples came from UK trials COV001 and COV002, including a single-blind randomized controlled phase 2/3 trial of AZD1222 (ChAdOx1 nCoV-19) in healthy adults. Trial participant PBMC samples were collected at day 0 and day 28 after the second dose for TCRbeta chain sequencing. A remark on this clone: What this receptor recognizes is not known. Base qualities are not provided; no much larger clone lies one nucleotide away. Other DNA sequences from this sample encode an identical CDR3 as well.

The CDR3 regions of human TCRbeta chains were analyzed by immunosequencing. The study's processing was this. TCRs in the repertoires were matched against a reference library of SARS-CoV-2-specific TCRs that had been generated with the MIRA antigen-specificity platform. Breadth was defined as the fraction of unique TCRs that were SARS-CoV-2-associated, and depth was defined as the fraction of total T cells that were SARS-CoV-2-associated. Each spike-specific TCR was assigned to its reactive spike region and to a CD4 or CD8 class using the MIRA data. Log10-transformed breadth and depth values were compared by one-way ANOVA with Sidak's multiple comparisons tests. As stored in TCRdb, this immuneACCESS dataset retains in-frame rearrangements with V and J assigned. A fraction of the clones does not appear; measured against another copy, unresolved V genes explain less than half of the discrepancy, and the remainder lacks a known reason. V, J and clone size are taken as reported in that table, and D and trimming were inferred from the DNA itself. The sample data list about 190,000 clones, and approximately 92% of these were observed just once. The ten most abundant clones make up roughly 1.3% of the sample.

The source is an adult in good health. This specimen consisted of peripheral blood, obtained on day 0 of AZD1222 vaccination.

This receptor has the CDR3 CASSQVGGTDTQYF. DNA sequence: TGTGCCAGCAGCCAAGTCGGGGGCACAGATACGCAGTATTTT. This chain is built from TRBV3-1 (or the pseudogene TRBV3-2) and TRBJ2-3; the D gene is perhaps TRBD2, from 5 matching bases. V sheds 1 base and J sheds 1 base, leaving 6 bases between their ends. The CDR3 spans 14 residues, from the cysteine through the phenylalanine. Only the CDR3 DNA stays, 42 bases, in frame from base 1. The CDR1 and CDR2 encoded by the germline V gene (reference sequence) are LGHDT and YNNKEL.